The 15 T cell receptor beta chains presented below share a single source sample, sequenced in a study of T cell responses to AZD1222 COVID-19 vaccine. The method was immunoSEQ multiplex PCR; TCRdb's version includes in-frame clones alone and lacks a portion of them. The table includes nearly 200,000 clones, roughly 92% detected once. The input for sequencing was peripheral blood, taken 28 days after the second AZD1222 dose. Receptor source: an adult who received the AZD1222 COVID-19 vaccine.

The rearrangement uses TRBV11-1 and TRBJ1-2; TRBD1 aligns across 8 bases. Germline V lookup: CDR1 SGHAT, CDR2 FQDESV (reference sequence). The CDR3 spans 16 residues. V dropped 4 bases and J dropped 5; count of bases not matched to a gene: 12. The CDR3: CASSSTTTGEGYGYTF. CDR3 bases: TGTGCCAGCAGCTCCACAACGACAGGGGAAGGGTATGGCTACACCTTC.

This chain joins TRBV7-8 and TRBJ2-1; D gene ambiguous. V lost 3 bases to trimming and J lost 2 bases, with 8 bases between them. The CDR3 runs 14 residues. CDR1 is SGHVS and CDR2 is FQNEAQ in the germline V gene. The CDR3 sequence is CASSLGSPYNEQFF. Here the CDR3 DNA reads TGTGCCAGCAGCTTGGGTAGCCCCTACAATGAGCAGTTCTTC.

V gene TRBV6-1 combines with J gene TRBJ1-1, with 10 positions matching TRBD1. The germline gives CDR1 MNHNS, CDR2 SASEGT. V trimming: 3 bases; J trimming: 6 bases; junction bases outside the gene matches: 13. The CDR3 runs 17 residues. The CDR3 DNA reads as TGTGCCAGCAGTGATGCCGGCTGGACAGGGGGAAGCGCTGAAGCTTTCTTT. Protein: CASSDAGWTGGSAEAFF.

The genes are TRBV12-3 or TRBV12-4 and TRBJ2-7; no clear D gene. Trimming took off 3 bases at V and 5 bases at J, with 8 bases between the two ends. The CDR3 loop spans 12 amino acids. CDR3 amino acids: CASSFSRNEQYF. CDR3 sequence (DNA): TGTGCCAGCAGTTTTTCCAGGAACGAGCAGTACTTC.

The chain links TRBV2 to TRBJ1-5, with a weak D call TRBD1 (6 bases). Germline loops: CDR1 SNHLY, CDR2 FYNNEI. Trimming stripped 4 bases from V and 5 bases from J, with 12 bases between. The CDR3 extends over 14 amino acids. This CDR3 reads CASSGNREDQPQHF. DNA for the CDR3: TGTGCCAGCAGTGGTAACAGGGAGGATCAGCCCCAGCATTTT.

The CDR3 DNA reads TGCGCCAGCAGTGCGATAACGTGGGGAGATACGCAGTATTTT. The encoded protein is CASSAITWGDTQYF. The chain has TRBV10-1 and TRBJ2-3; D remains unclear. V lost 4 bases and J 5 bases, leaving 13 bases between the germline ends. Germline lookup yields CDR1 WNHNN and CDR2 SYGVQD (reference sequence). The CDR3 sequence is 14 residues long.

The chain carries TRBV6-5 and TRBJ1-2; D uncertain. V was trimmed by 5 bases and J by 0 bases, leaving 13 bases between them. Per germline, CDR1 MNHEY and CDR2 SVGAGI. The CDR3 spans 15 residues. The CDR3, as DNA: TGTGCCAGCAGTCAGGACCGATTAGCTAACTATGGCTACACCTTC. Its protein is CASSQDRLANYGYTF.

This chain uses TRBV29-1 with TRBJ1-2; tentative D call: TRBD1 (6 bases). V dropped 6 bases and J dropped 10 bases, with 18 bases sitting between them. Germline V gene sequence: CDR1 SQVTM, CDR2 ANQGSEA. The CDR3 runs 12 residues. The CDR3 reads CSVRLQGIDYTF. The CDR3 nucleotides are TGCAGCGTACGACTACAGGGAATTGACTACACCTTC.

With regard to this clone: Germline is not matched at one junction end, which may reflect a read error. The rearrangement joins TRBV9 to TRBJ2-1; D perhaps matches TRBD2 (6 bases). The CDR3 is made up of 13 amino acids. Germline-derived CDR1 and CDR2 are SGDLS and YYNGEE. Here the CDR3 reads CASSVEGRKVPVF. The CDR3 bases are TGTGCCAGCAGCGTAGAGGGGAGGAAGGTGCCGGTCTTC. Using reference TRBV9 and TRBJ2-1 for the parts outside the CDR3, the full variable domain is DSGVTQTPKHLITATGQRVTLRCSPRSGDLSVYWYQQSLDQGLQFLIQYYNGEERAKGNILERFSAQQFPDLHSELNLSSLELGDSALYFCASSVEGRKVPVFGPGTRLTVL.

This sequence joins TRBV30 and TRBJ1-5; TRBD1 might be the D (5 bases). V shed 3 bases and J shed 4 bases, with 10 bases lying between them. The V gene's germline CDR1 is GTSNPN and CDR2 SVGIG (reference sequence). The CDR3 length is 13 residues. The CDR3 sequence: CAWSRDLNQPQHF. The CDR3 DNA reads as TGTGCCTGGAGCCGGGACCTTAATCAGCCCCAGCATTTT.

This chain connects TRBV3-1 (or the pseudogene TRBV3-2) to TRBJ2-5; D remains ambiguous. The V and J ends lost 3 bases and 4 bases respectively, with 18 bases between them. Germline CDR1 LGHDT, CDR2 YNNKEL (reference sequence). This CDR3 is 16 amino acids long. This chain's CDR3 is CASSHRPPPFLETQYF. For the CDR3, the DNA is TGTGCCAGCAGCCACCGACCGCCCCCATTCCTAGAGACCCAGTACTTC.

The V gene is TRBV5-1, the J gene TRBJ1-6; D is unclear. Germline CDR1 is SGHRS and CDR2 is YFSETQ. Trimming took 0 bases from V and 9 from J, leaving 13 bases between them. This CDR3 region has 15 residues. CDR3 amino acids: CASSLDGSEGSPLHF. The CDR3 coding sequence is TGCGCCAGCAGCTTGGACGGGTCGGAGGGTTCACCCCTCCACTTT.

The J gene is TRBJ2-7, the V gene TRBV19; D possibly matches TRBD1 or TRBD2 (5 bases each). V shed 4 bases and J shed 0 bases, with 10 bases lying between them. Looked up from germline, CDR1 is LNHDA and CDR2 is SQIVND (reference sequence). CDR3 size: 14 residues. The CDR3 DNA reads TGTGCCAGTAGTACTCGGGACCTCTCCTACGAGCAGTACTTC. Translating gives CASSTRDLSYEQYF.

This clone was seen just once. The J gene is TRBJ1-2, the V gene TRBV19; D not certain. The germline gives CDR1 LNHDA, CDR2 SQIVND (reference sequence). The CDR3 covers 15 residues. V dropped 2 bases and J dropped 4 bases, with 14 bases sitting between them. The CDR3 spells CASSIMHSRRYGYTF. DNA for the CDR3: TGTGCCAGTAGTATAATGCACAGCCGTCGCTATGGCTACACCTTC.

The chain carries TRBV19 and TRBJ1-1; weak D call: TRBD1 (5 bases). Trimming pared 3 bases from V and 2 bases from J, leaving 10 bases between. Germline CDR1 is LNHDA and CDR2 is SQIVND (reference sequence). The CDR3 extends over 14 amino acids. CDR3 in DNA: TGTGCCAGTAGTATGGCAGGGTATAACACTGAAGCTTTCTTT. Translated, it gives CASSMAGYNTEAFF.